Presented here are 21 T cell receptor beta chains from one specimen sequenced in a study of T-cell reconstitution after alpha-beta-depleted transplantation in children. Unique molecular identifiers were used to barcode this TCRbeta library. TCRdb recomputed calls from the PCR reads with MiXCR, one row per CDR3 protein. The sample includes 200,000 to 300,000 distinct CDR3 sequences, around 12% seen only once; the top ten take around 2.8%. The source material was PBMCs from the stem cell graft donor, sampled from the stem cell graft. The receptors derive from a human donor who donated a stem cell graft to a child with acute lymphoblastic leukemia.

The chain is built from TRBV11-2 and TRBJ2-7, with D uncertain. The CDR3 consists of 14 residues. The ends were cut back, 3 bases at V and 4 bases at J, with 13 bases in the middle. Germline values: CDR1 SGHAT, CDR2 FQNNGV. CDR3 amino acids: CASSLGLMGYEQYF. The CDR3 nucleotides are TGTGCCAGCAGCTTGGGATTGATGGGGTACGAGCAGTACTTC.

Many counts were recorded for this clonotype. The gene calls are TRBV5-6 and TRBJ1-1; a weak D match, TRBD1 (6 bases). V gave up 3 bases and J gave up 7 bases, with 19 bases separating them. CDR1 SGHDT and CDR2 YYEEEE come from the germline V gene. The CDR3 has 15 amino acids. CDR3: CASSSYTGPSYEAFF. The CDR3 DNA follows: TGTGCCAGCAGCTCCTATACAGGGCCTAGCTATGAAGCTTTCTTT.

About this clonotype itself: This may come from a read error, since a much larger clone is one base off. The DNA of the CDR3 is TGTGCCAGCAGCGTGGGACTAGCGGGAAGGCCAGATACGCAGTATTTT. It is translated as CASSVGLAGRPDTQYF. This rearrangement joins TRBV6-2 or TRBV6-3 to TRBJ2-3; 13 nucleotides line up with TRBD2. V trimming: 6 bases; J trimming: 4 bases; junction bases outside the gene matches: 7. The CDR3 contains 16 residues. Germline CDR1 is MNHEY and CDR2 is SVGEGT.

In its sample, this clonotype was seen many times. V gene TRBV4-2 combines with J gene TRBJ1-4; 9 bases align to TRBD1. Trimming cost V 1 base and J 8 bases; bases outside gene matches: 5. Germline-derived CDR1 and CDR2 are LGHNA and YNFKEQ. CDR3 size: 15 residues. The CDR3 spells CASSQGGQGKEKLFF. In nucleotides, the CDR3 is TGTGCCAGCAGCCAAGGGGGACAGGGCAAGGAAAAACTGTTTTTT.

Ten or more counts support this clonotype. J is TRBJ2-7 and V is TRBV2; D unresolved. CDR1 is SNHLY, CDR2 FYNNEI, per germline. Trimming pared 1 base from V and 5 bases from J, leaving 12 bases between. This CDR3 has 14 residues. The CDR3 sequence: CASSEEGRVHEQYF. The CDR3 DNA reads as TGTGCCAGCAGTGAAGAAGGAAGGGTGCACGAGCAGTACTTC.

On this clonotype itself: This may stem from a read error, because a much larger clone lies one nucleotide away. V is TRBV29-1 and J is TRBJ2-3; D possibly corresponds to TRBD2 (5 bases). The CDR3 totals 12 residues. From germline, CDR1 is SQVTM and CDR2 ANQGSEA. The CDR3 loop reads CIGVISTDTQYF. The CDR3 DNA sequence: TGCATCGGGGTAATTAGCACAGATACGCAGTATTTT.

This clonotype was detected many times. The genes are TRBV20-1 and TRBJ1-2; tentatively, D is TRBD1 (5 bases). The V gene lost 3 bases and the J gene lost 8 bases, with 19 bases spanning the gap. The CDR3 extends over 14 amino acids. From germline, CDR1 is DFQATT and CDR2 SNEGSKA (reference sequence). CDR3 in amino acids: CSARSPGNLEGYTF. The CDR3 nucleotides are TGCAGTGCTAGGAGCCCAGGGAATTTGGAAGGCTACACCTTC.

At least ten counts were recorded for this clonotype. The DNA for the CDR3 is TGTGCCAGCAGTGAAACCCTCCCGAAGGGGGTGGCAGATACGCAGTATTTT. This codes for CASSETLPKGVADTQYF. The chain recombines TRBV6-1 with TRBJ2-3, with D perhaps matching TRBD1 (6 bases). CDR1 and CDR2 (germline): MNHNS, SASEGT. Trimming took off 2 bases at V and 4 bases at J, with 19 bases between the two ends. This CDR3 is 17 amino acids long.

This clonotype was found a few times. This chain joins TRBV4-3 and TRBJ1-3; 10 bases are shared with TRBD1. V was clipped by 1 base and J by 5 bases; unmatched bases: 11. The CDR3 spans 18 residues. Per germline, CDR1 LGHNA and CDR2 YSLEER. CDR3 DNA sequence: TGCGCCAGCAGCCAAGCCCCTACGACAGGGGGCTCGAGAAACACCATATATTTT. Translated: CASSQAPTTGGSRNTIYF.

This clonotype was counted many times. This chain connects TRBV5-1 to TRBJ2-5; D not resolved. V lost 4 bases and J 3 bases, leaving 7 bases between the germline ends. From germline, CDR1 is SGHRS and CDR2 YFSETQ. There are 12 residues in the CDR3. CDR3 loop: CASSIREETQYF. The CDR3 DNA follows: TGCGCCAGCAGCATACGAGAAGAGACCCAGTACTTC.

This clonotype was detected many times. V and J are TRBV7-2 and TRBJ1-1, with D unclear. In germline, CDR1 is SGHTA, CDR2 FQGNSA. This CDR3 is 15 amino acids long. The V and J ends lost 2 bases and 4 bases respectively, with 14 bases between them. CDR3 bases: TGTGCCAGCAGCTTAATGGTCGGGGTGGGCACTGAAGCTTTCTTT. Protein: CASSLMVGVGTEAFF. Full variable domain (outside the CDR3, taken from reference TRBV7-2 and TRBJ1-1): GAGVSQSPSNKVTEKGKDVELRCDPISGHTALYWYRQSLGQGLEFLIYFQGNSAPDKSGLPSDRFSAERTGGSVSTLTIQRTQQEDSAVYLCASSLMVGVGTEAFFGQGTRLTVV.

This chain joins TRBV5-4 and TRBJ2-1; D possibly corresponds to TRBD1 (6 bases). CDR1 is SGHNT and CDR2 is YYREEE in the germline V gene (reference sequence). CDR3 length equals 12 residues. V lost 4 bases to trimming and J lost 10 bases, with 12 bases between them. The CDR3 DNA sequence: TGTGCCAGCAGCGTTCAACAGGGAGAGCAGTTCTTC. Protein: CASSVQQGEQFF.

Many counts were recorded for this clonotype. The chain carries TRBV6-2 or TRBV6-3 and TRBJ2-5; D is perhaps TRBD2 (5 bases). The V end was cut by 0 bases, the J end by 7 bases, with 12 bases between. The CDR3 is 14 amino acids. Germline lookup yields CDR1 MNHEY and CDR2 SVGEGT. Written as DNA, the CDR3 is TGTGCCAGCAGTTACTCCGCGGGTCCAGGGACCCAGTACTTC. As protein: CASSYSAGPGTQYF.

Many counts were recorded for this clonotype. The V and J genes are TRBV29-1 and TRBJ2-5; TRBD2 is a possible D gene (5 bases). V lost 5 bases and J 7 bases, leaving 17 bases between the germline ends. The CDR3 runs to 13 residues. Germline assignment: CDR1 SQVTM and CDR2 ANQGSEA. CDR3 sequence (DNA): TGCAGCGTTTCTAGCAGAGCCTACAGGACCCAGTACTTC. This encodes CSVSSRAYRTQYF.

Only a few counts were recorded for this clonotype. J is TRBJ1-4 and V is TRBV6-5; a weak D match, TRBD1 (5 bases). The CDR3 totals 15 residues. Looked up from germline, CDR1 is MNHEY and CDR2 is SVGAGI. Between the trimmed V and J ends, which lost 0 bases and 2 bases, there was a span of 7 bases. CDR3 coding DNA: TGTGCCAGCAGTTACTCAAGGGGCACTAATGAAAAACTGTTTTTT. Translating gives CASSYSRGTNEKLFF.

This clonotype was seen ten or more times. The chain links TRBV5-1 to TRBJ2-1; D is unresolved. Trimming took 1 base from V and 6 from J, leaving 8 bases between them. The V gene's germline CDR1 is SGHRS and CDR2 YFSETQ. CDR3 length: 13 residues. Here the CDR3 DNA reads TGCGCCAGCAGCTTGAATCAAATCAATGAGCAGTTCTTC. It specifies CASSLNQINEQFF.

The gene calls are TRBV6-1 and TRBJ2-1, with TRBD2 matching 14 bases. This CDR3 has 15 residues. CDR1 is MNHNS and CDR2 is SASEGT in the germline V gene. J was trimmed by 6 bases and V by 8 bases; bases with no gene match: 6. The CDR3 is CASDPGLAGGNEQFF. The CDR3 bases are TGTGCCAGCGATCCCGGACTAGCGGGGGGCAATGAGCAGTTCTTC.

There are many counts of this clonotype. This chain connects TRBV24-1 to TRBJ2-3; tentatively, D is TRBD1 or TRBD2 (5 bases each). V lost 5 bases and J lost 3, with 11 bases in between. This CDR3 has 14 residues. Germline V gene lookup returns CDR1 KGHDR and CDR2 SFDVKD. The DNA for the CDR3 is TGTGCCACCAGTGCCGGGGCAGGAACAGATACGCAGTATTTT. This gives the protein CATSAGAGTDTQYF.

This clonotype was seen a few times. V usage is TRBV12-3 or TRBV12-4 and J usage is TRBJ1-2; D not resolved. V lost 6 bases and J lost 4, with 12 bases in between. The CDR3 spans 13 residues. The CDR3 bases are TGTGCCAGCAGGGGATCGGGCTTCTATGGCTACACCTTC. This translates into CASRGSGFYGYTF.

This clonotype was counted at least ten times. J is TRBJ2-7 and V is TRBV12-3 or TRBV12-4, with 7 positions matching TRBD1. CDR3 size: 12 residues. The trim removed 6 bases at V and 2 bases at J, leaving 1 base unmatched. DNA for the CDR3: TGTGCCAGCAGGGGGACAGCCTACGAGCAGTACTTC. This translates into CASRGTAYEQYF.

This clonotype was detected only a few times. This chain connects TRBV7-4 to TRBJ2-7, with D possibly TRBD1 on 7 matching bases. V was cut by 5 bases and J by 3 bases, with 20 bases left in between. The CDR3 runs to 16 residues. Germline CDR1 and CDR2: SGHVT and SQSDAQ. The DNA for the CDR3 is TGTGCCAGCAGCACCTCCGACAGGGAGGTCCTCTACGAGCAGTACTTC. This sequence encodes CASSTSDREVLYEQYF.